The 15 T cell receptor beta chains given below trace back to one sample, sequenced in a study of technical replicates of blood from several donors. The table came from immunoSEQ multiplex PCR; TCRdb's copy has only in-frame clones and leaves some out. This sample has 77,000 or so clones, with roughly 92% found just once. The sequenced sample was T cells isolated from PBMCs. Receptors were obtained from a human donor in good health.

This chain links TRBV27 with TRBJ2-7; possible D gene TRBD1, 6 bases. Germline values: CDR1 MNHEY, CDR2 SMNVEV (reference sequence). This CDR3 contains 13 residues. Trimming stripped 6 bases from V and 2 bases from J, with 11 bases between. The CDR3 nucleotides are TGTGCCAGCAGCCGACAGGCACCCTACGAGCAGTACTTC. This encodes CASSRQAPYEQYF.

The gene calls are TRBV10-3 and TRBJ2-3, with a possible D match to TRBD1 (6 bases). The CDR3 sequence is 14 residues long. V was cut by 6 bases and J by 5 bases, with 15 bases left in between. In germline, CDR1 is ENHRY, CDR2 SYGVKD. The CDR3 region has the DNA TGTGCCATCAGCCCACTCTGGGGACAAGATACGCAGTATTTT. Its translation is CAISPLWGQDTQYF.

The chain uses TRBV29-1 and TRBJ2-7, with D maybe TRBD2 (6 bases). The V gene lost 4 bases and the J gene lost 2 bases, with 12 bases spanning the gap. CDR1 SQVTM and CDR2 ANQGSEA come from the germline V gene. This CDR3 is 13 amino acids long. The DNA for the CDR3 is TGCAGCGTTGTGGAGGGGTTTACCTACGAGCAGTACTTC. This codes for CSVVEGFTYEQYF.

V usage is TRBV5-6 and J usage is TRBJ1-5; 7 bases match TRBD1. The junction had 5 bases not matched to a gene; V was cut back by 1 base and J by 4 bases. CDR1 is SGHDT, CDR2 YYEEEE, per germline. The CDR3 runs 15 residues. CDR3: CASSLLTTGNQPQHF. CDR3 DNA: TGTGCCAGCAGCTTGTTGACGACAGGGAATCAGCCCCAGCATTTT.

The chain combines TRBV10-3 with TRBJ1-2, with TRBD1 identical over 8 bases. J lost 4 bases, V lost 9 bases, and 7 bases had no gene match. The germline CDR1 and CDR2 sequences are ENHRY and SYGVKD. There are 13 residues in the CDR3. The DNA for the CDR3 is TGTGCCATTGGACAGGGACAAGGCTATGGCTACACCTTC. Its translation: CAIGQGQGYGYTF.

The gene calls are TRBV19 and TRBJ2-7, with 12 positions matching TRBD1. Germline values: CDR1 LNHDA, CDR2 SQIVND (reference sequence). Trimming at V came to 4 bases and at J to 4 bases, leaving 11 bases not matched to a gene. The CDR3 contains 17 residues. The DNA for the CDR3 is TGTGCCAGTAGTAAGGGCACGGGACAGGGGGCGATATACGAGCAGTACTTC. As protein: CASSKGTGQGAIYEQYF.

This clone was detected only a few times. The chain couples TRBV5-6 to TRBJ1-1; maybe TRBD1 (6 bases). CDR1 is SGHDT and CDR2 is YYEEEE in the germline V gene. This CDR3 spans 14 amino acids. The germline V and J ends were trimmed by 1 base and 4 bases, with 11 bases remaining between them. This CDR3 is CASSLPGGATEAFF. DNA for the CDR3: TGTGCCAGCAGCTTGCCGGGGGGGGCCACTGAAGCTTTCTTT.

The chain is built from TRBV5-1 and TRBJ2-7; D remains ambiguous. In germline, CDR1 is SGHRS, CDR2 YFSETQ. Trimming removed 0 bases at V and 0 bases at J, with 7 bases between. The CDR3 totals 14 residues. Here the CDR3 DNA reads TGCGCCAGCAGCTTGGGCGGCGACTCCTACGAGCAGTACTTC. Translated: CASSLGGDSYEQYF.

The chain joins TRBV30 to TRBJ2-7; 9 positions agree with TRBD1. The V gene end was trimmed by 5 bases and the J gene end by 5 bases; junction bases not matched to a gene: 4. The CDR3 is 12 residues long. CDR1 GTSNPN and CDR2 SVGIG come from the germline V gene (reference sequence). The CDR3 DNA sequence: TGTGCCTGGGGGACAGGGCTGGACGAGCAGTACTTC. As protein: CAWGTGLDEQYF.

The V call is TRBV6-5, the J call TRBJ2-4; D is uncertain. Germline CDR1 MNHEY, CDR2 SVGAGI. The CDR3 loop spans 13 amino acids. V was pared by 5 bases and J by 0 bases, with 5 bases between. The CDR3 spells CASSQLAKNIQYF. The DNA of the CDR3 is TGTGCCAGCAGTCAATTAGCCAAAAACATTCAGTACTTC.

The CDR3 DNA is TGTGCCAGCAGCGACAGGGGGGTCGAGCAGTACTTC. Amino acids: CASSDRGVEQYF. The V gene is TRBV5-4, the J gene TRBJ2-7; 9 positions match TRBD1. Per germline, CDR1 SGHNT and CDR2 YYREEE (reference sequence). The CDR3 spans 12 residues. V shed 4 bases, J shed 6 bases, and the junction held 2 bases outside the gene matches. The full variable domain, its missing parts supplied by reference TRBV5-4 and TRBJ2-7, is ETGVTQSPTHLIKTRGQQVTLRCSSQSGHNTVSWYQQALGQGPQFIFQYYREEENGRGNFPPRFSGLQFPNYSSELNVNALELDDSALYLCASSDRGVEQYFGPGTRLTVT.

The chain joins TRBV29-1 to TRBJ1-1; maybe TRBD1 (6 bases). Germline V gene sequence: CDR1 SQVTM, CDR2 ANQGSEA. V was clipped by 4 bases and J by 2 bases, with 20 bases between them. The CDR3 spans 16 residues. As DNA, the CDR3 is TGCAGCGTTGTTACAGGGCGGGTAGGTAGAAACACTGAAGCTTTCTTT. The encoded protein is CSVVTGRVGRNTEAFF.

The chain has TRBV27 and TRBJ2-3; no clear D. V gave up 3 bases and J gave up 1 base, with 5 bases separating them. Germline CDR1 and CDR2: MNHEY and SMNVEV (reference sequence). The CDR3 sequence is 13 residues long. CDR3 DNA sequence: TGTGCCAGCAGTTTCTACGGCACAGATACGCAGTATTTT. It yields the protein CASSFYGTDTQYF.

This clone was seen just once. The chain carries TRBV27 and TRBJ1-5; D remains unclear. The V and J ends lost 2 bases and 2 bases respectively, with 10 bases between them. CDR3 length: 15 amino acids. The germline V gene has CDR1 MNHEY and CDR2 SMNVEV (reference sequence). CDR3 DNA: TGTGCCAGCAGTTTAAATCCACATGGCAATCAGCCCCAGCATTTT. Its protein is CASSLNPHGNQPQHF.

V usage is TRBV2 and J usage is TRBJ1-2; D unclear. Germline CDR1 SNHLY, CDR2 FYNNEI. The CDR3 loop spans 13 amino acids. Between the trimmed V and J ends, which lost 8 bases and 8 bases, there was a span of 18 bases. In DNA form, the CDR3 reads TGTGCCAGCTATGAGGGAAGGAGCGGCGGCTACACCTTC. This sequence encodes CASYEGRSGGYTF.